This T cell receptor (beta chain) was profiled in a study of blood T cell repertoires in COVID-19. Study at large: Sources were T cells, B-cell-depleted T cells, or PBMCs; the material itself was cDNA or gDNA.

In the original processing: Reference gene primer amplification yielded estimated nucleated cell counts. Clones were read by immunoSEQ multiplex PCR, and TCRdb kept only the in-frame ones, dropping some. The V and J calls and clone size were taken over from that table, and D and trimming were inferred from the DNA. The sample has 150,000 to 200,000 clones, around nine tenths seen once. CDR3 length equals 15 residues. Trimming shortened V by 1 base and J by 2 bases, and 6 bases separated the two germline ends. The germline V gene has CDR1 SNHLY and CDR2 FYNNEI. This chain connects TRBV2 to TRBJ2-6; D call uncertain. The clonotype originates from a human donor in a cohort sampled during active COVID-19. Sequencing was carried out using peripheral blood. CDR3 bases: TGTGCCAGCAGTGAAGATTTCACTGGGGCCAACGTCCTGACTTTC. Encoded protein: CASSEDFTGANVLTF.